This T cell receptor (beta chain) is from a study of control samples from healthy donors and cancer patients. This clone was counted a single time. The repertoire was sequenced with immunoSEQ multiplex PCR; TCRdb's copy has only in-frame clones and lacks some. The sample lists about 150,000 clones, 85% to 95% occurring once. V lost 5 bases, J lost 3 bases, and 14 bases lay in between. CDR1 SGDLS and CDR2 YYNGEE come from the germline V gene. This CDR3 is 14 amino acids long. The sequenced sample consisted of PBMCs. The TCR comes from a man aged 55-75 years with colorectal cancer. V is TRBV9 and J is TRBJ1-1; tentatively, D is TRBD1 (6 bases). For the CDR3, the DNA is TGTGCCAGCAGTAGGATAGGGGGGGACACTGAAGCTTTCTTT. This translates into CASSRIGGDTEAFF.